The rows below give T cell receptor beta chains drawn from one sample of a study of tumor and adjacent non-tumor tissue in lung cancer. TCRdb re-derived calls from the multiplex PCR reads in MiXCR, one entry per CDR3 protein. The sample has about 140,000 distinct CDR3 sequences, around 67% seen once. Input material: lung tumor tissue. The receptor source for this set is a man aged 60 to 69 with small cell lung cancer. CDR3s include the opening cysteine and the closing phenylalanine or tryptophan. The D gene is left open where the match is weak. Expanded clones are given a class, and other clones once, few, many or no size at all.

d_call j_call v_call clone_size cdr3_aa cdr3_nt
TRBD2 TRBJ2-7 TRBV12-3/TRBV12-4 many CASRAGTSGTEQYF TGTGCCAGCAGGGCCGGGACTAGCGGGACAGAGCAGTACTTC
. TRBJ2-3 TRBV20-1 . CSARASLGGGSDTQYF TGCAGTGCTAGAGCGTCACTAGGAGGAGGCTCAGATACGCAGTATTTT
. TRBJ2-3 TRBV20-1 . CIARRGLDTQYF TGCATTGCGAGACGCGGGCTAGATACGCAGTATTTT
. TRBJ1-1 TRBV10-3 . CVISIDTEAFF TGTGTCATCAGTATTGACACTGAAGCTTTCTTT
. TRBJ1-2 TRBV20-1 . CSTSQSTWNYGYTF TGCAGTACTAGCCAATCTACATGGAACTATGGCTACACCTTC
. TRBJ1-6 TRBV12-3/TRBV12-4 . CASSRGSGNSALHF TGTGCCAGCAGCCGGGGGTCGGGCAATTCAGCCCTCCACTTT
. TRBJ1-3 TRBV4-2 few CASSQNNLATGNTIYF TGTGCCAGCAGCCAAAATAATCTGGCCACTGGAAACACCATATATTTT
TRBD1 TRBJ1-5 TRBV6-5 . CASRTTGGSNRPQHF TGTGCCAGCAGAACAACAGGGGGTAGCAATCGGCCCCAGCATTTT
TRBD1 TRBJ1-2 TRBV29-1 . CNGQGPPYGYTF TGCAACGGACAGGGACCTCCCTATGGCTACACCTTC
. TRBJ1-1 TRBV6-1 . CASCERTLNTEAFF TGTGCCAGCTGTGAACGGACCTTGAACACTGAAGCTTTCTTT
. TRBJ2-2 TRBV11-2 . CASSLRGKRHTGKLFF TGTGCCAGCAGCTTACGGGGAAAACGGCACACCGGGAAGCTGTTTTTT
. TRBJ2-5 TRBV11-2 . CASTPTLAVQETQYF TGTGCCAGCACCCCGACCCTAGCAGTCCAAGAGACCCAGTACTTC
. TRBJ2-6 TRBV6-5 . CASTRKGGGRSSGANVLTF TGTGCCAGCACTCGAAAAGGCGGAGGAAGGAGCTCTGGGGCCAACGTCCTGACTTTC